This entry is about one T cell receptor beta chain. TCRdb's copy holds only in-frame clones and misses some; the assay was immunoSEQ multiplex PCR. Among roughly 61,000 clones listed, about 81% were seen once. The data are from a study of OX40 agonist ivuxolimab in advanced cancers. Across the study: With a range of roughly 20 to 85, age averaged 60 years, and 70% to 85% were male.

This TCR was recovered from an adult with an advanced solid tumor such as melanoma, head and neck, liver or kidney cancer. Specimen: CD4+ or CD8+ T cells sorted from blood, collected in a trial of the OX40 agonist ivuxolimab.

The DNA of the CDR3 is TGTGCCAGCGCGGCGGCAGGGAGCAATCAGCCCCAGCATTTT. Translated: CASAAAGSNQPQHF. The chain links TRBV9 to TRBJ1-5, with a tentative D call TRBD1 (5 bases). Germline loops: CDR1 SGDLS, CDR2 YYNGEE. The CDR3 is made up of 14 amino acids. The germline V and J ends were trimmed by 7 bases and 1 base, with 12 bases remaining between them.